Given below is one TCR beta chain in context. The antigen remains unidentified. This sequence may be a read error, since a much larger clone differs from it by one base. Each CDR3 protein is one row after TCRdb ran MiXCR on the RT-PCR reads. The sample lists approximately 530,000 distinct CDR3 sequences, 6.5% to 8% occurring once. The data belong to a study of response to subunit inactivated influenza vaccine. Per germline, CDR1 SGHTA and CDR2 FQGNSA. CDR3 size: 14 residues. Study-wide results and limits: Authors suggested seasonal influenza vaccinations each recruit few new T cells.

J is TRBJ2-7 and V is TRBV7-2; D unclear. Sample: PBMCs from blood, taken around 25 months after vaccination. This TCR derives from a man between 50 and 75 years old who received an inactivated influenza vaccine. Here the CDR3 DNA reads TGTGCCTGCAGCCCCTTTGGTTCAACCTACGAGCAGTACTTC. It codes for CACSPFGSTYEQYF.